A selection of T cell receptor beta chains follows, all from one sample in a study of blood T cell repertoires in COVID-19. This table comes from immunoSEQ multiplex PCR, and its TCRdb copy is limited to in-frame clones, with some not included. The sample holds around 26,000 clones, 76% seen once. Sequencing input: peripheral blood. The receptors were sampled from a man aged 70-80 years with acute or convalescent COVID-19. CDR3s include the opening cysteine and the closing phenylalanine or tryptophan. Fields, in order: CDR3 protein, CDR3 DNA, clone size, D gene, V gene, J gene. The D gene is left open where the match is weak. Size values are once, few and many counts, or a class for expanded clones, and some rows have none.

CDR3: CASRETGANTGELFF; DNA: TGTGCCAGCAGGGAAACAGGGGCGAACACCGGGGAGCTGTTTTTT; size: -; D: TRBD1; V: TRBV7-9; J: TRBJ2-2
CDR3: CASSEERGPYNEQFF; DNA: TGTGCCAGCAGTGAAGAGCGGGGACCCTACAATGAGCAGTTCTTC; size: -; D: TRBD2; V: TRBV6-4; J: TRBJ2-1
CDR3: CASSPNTGANTEAFF; DNA: TGCGCCAGCAGCCCAAATACAGGGGCGAACACTGAAGCTTTCTTT; size: -; D: TRBD1; V: TRBV4-3; J: TRBJ1-1
CDR3: CASSYQGNSPLHF; DNA: TGTGCCAGCAGTTATCAGGGAAATTCACCCCTCCACTTT; size: -; D: -; V: TRBV12-3/TRBV12-4; J: TRBJ1-6
CDR3: CASSPFRTSGTARVADTQYF; DNA: TGCGCCAGCAGCCCATTCCGGACTAGCGGGACGGCCCGTGTAGCAGATACGCAGTATTTT; size: few; D: TRBD2; V: TRBV4-1; J: TRBJ2-3
CDR3: CASGRTGSGEKLFF; DNA: TGTGCCAGCGGGAGGACAGGGTCAGGCGAAAAACTGTTTTTT; size: hyperexpanded; D: TRBD1; V: TRBV28; J: TRBJ1-4
CDR3: CASRLRRTGELFF; DNA: TGTGCCAGCAGACTTCGTCGGACCGGGGAGCTGTTTTTT; size: once; D: -; V: TRBV12-3/TRBV12-4; J: TRBJ2-2
CDR3: CASSYATGLNTEAFF; DNA: TGTGCCAGCAGCTACGCTACAGGGCTGAACACTGAAGCTTTCTTT; size: -; D: -; V: TRBV5-5; J: TRBJ1-1
CDR3: CASAKTGFGTDTQYF; DNA: TGTGCCAGCGCGAAAACAGGGTTCGGCACAGATACGCAGTATTTT; size: few; D: -; V: TRBV7-2; J: TRBJ2-3
CDR3: CASSTRDTQYF; DNA: TGTGCCAGCAGTACAAGAGATACGCAGTATTTT; size: -; D: -; V: TRBV28; J: TRBJ2-3
CDR3: CASKVLGSGPQETQYF; DNA: TGCGCCAGCAAGGTCTTAGGTAGCGGGCCCCAAGAGACCCAGTACTTC; size: -; D: TRBD2; V: TRBV5-1; J: TRBJ2-5
CDR3: CATSDGTSRGETQYF; DNA: TGTGCCACCAGTGACGGGACATCCAGGGGTGAGACCCAGTACTTC; size: -; D: -; V: TRBV24-1; J: TRBJ2-5
CDR3: CASSPSGQVVNYGYTF; DNA: TGTGCCAGCTCACCATCGGGACAGGTCGTTAACTATGGCTACACCTTC; size: once; D: TRBD1; V: TRBV18; J: TRBJ1-2
CDR3: CSCLAGNTGELFF; DNA: TGCAGCTGCCTCGCAGGGAACACCGGGGAGCTGTTTTTT; size: -; D: -; V: TRBV29-1; J: TRBJ2-2
CDR3: CASSIGTPVYEQYF; DNA: TGTGCCAGTAGTATTGGGACACCCGTATACGAGCAGTACTTC; size: -; D: -; V: TRBV19; J: TRBJ2-7
CDR3: CASSSPGTGGFSNYGYTF; DNA: TGTGCCAGCAGCAGCCCCGGGACAGGGGGATTTTCTAACTATGGCTACACCTTC; size: -; D: TRBD1; V: TRBV7-8; J: TRBJ1-2
CDR3: CASSSTSGSGGRSEQFF; DNA: TGTGCCAGCAGTTCGACTAGCGGGAGCGGGGGGAGGAGTGAGCAGTTCTTC; size: -; D: TRBD2; V: TRBV6-2/TRBV6-3; J: TRBJ2-1
CDR3: CASSENRDRQYF; DNA: TGTGCCAGCAGTGAGAACCGGGACAGGCAGTATTTT; size: -; D: TRBD1; V: TRBV6-1; J: TRBJ2-3
CDR3: CASRGAGELFF; DNA: TGTGCCAGCCGGGGGGCCGGGGAGCTGTTTTTT; size: once; D: TRBD2; V: TRBV27; J: TRBJ2-2
CDR3: CASSLAVASETDTQYF; DNA: TGTGCCAGCAGCTTAGCGGTAGCTAGTGAGACAGATACGCAGTATTTT; size: -; D: -; V: TRBV7-2; J: TRBJ2-3
CDR3: CASVELEQFF; DNA: TGTGCCAGCGTGGAGCTTGAGCAGTTCTTC; size: few; D: -; V: TRBV2; J: TRBJ2-1
CDR3: CASSQDPPMGGRGTGELFF; DNA: TGCGCCAGCAGCCAAGATCCCCCGATGGGCGGGAGAGGAACCGGGGAGCTGTTTTTT; size: -; D: TRBD2; V: TRBV4-3; J: TRBJ2-2
CDR3: CASSASGTRDEQFF; DNA: TGTGCCAGCAGCGCCTCCGGGACTAGGGATGAGCAGTTCTTC; size: few; D: TRBD2; V: TRBV7-3; J: TRBJ2-1
CDR3: CASSTGEEETQYF; DNA: TGTGCCAGCAGTACAGGGGAAGAGGAGACCCAGTACTTC; size: few; D: TRBD1; V: TRBV6-5; J: TRBJ2-5
CDR3: CASGGRGKLFF; DNA: TGTGCCTCCGGGGGACGCGGAAAACTGTTTTTT; size: -; D: -; V: TRBV7-6; J: TRBJ1-4
CDR3: CASSRVGSTDTQYF; DNA: TGTGCCAGTAGCCGGGTCGGTAGCACAGATACGCAGTATTTT; size: -; D: -; V: TRBV19; J: TRBJ2-3
CDR3: CASSTGQVQETQYF; DNA: TGTGCCAGTAGTACGGGACAGGTACAAGAGACCCAGTACTTC; size: -; D: TRBD1; V: TRBV19; J: TRBJ2-5
CDR3: CASSQRLGLAGGGDTQYF; DNA: TGTGCCAGCAGCCAGAGGCTCGGACTAGCGGGAGGGGGAGATACGCAGTATTTT; size: -; D: TRBD2; V: TRBV4-2; J: TRBJ2-3
CDR3: CASRGTGNNEQFF; DNA: TGTGCCAGCAGGGGGACAGGGAACAATGAGCAGTTCTTC; size: -; D: TRBD1; V: TRBV27; J: TRBJ2-1
CDR3: CASYRELGSPLHF; DNA: TGTGCCAGCTACAGGGAGTTGGGTTCACCCCTCCACTTT; size: few; D: -; V: TRBV28; J: TRBJ1-6
CDR3: CASSTRDRGWTGELFF; DNA: TGTGCCAGTAGTACCCGGGACAGGGGATGGACCGGGGAGCTGTTTTTT; size: -; D: TRBD1; V: TRBV19; J: TRBJ2-2
CDR3: CASSFGGGRHNEQFF; DNA: TGTGCCAGCAGCTTCGGGGGAGGGCGTCACAATGAGCAGTTCTTC; size: -; D: TRBD2; V: TRBV7-2; J: TRBJ2-1
CDR3: CASSQETGNQPQHF; DNA: TGCGCCAGCAGCCAGGAGACAGGCAATCAGCCCCAGCATTTT; size: few; D: -; V: TRBV4-1; J: TRBJ1-5
CDR3: CAISETSGDIHTLTDTQYF; DNA: TGTGCCATTAGTGAAACTAGCGGGGATATCCACACACTCACAGATACGCAGTATTTT; size: -; D: TRBD2; V: TRBV10-3; J: TRBJ2-3
CDR3: CASSDRTGLSYEQYF; DNA: TGTGCCAGCAGTGACCGGACAGGGCTCTCCTACGAGCAGTACTTC; size: few; D: TRBD1; V: TRBV6-1; J: TRBJ2-7
CDR3: CASSQPTSGPENEQYF; DNA: TGCGCCAGCAGCCAACCCACTAGCGGACCCGAAAACGAGCAGTACTTC; size: -; D: TRBD2; V: TRBV4-1; J: TRBJ2-7
CDR3: CATSRDFEGYTF; DNA: TGTGCCACCAGCAGAGATTTTGAGGGCTACACCTTC; size: -; D: -; V: TRBV15; J: TRBJ1-2
CDR3: CASSPGNRDRDRGNTIYF; DNA: TGTGCCAGCTCACCAGGGAACCGGGACAGGGACAGAGGAAACACCATATATTTT; size: -; D: TRBD1; V: TRBV18; J: TRBJ1-3
CDR3: CATSTYTSYEQYF; DNA: TGTGCCACCAGCACCTATACCTCCTACGAGCAGTACTTC; size: -; D: -; V: TRBV15; J: TRBJ2-7
CDR3: CASKDGGTGMYEQYF; DNA: TGTGCCAGTAAAGATGGAGGGACAGGGATGTACGAGCAGTACTTC; size: -; D: TRBD1; V: TRBV19; J: TRBJ2-7
CDR3: CASKGTSGRTGELFF; DNA: TGTGCCAGCAAGGGGACTAGCGGGAGAACCGGGGAGCTGTTTTTT; size: -; D: TRBD2; V: TRBV7-6; J: TRBJ2-2
CDR3: CASSPLPPTTGDYGYTF; DNA: TGTGCCAGCTCACCTCTCCCCCCCACTACAGGGGACTATGGCTACACCTTC; size: -; D: TRBD1; V: TRBV18; J: TRBJ1-2
CDR3: CASSLDSSAETQYF; DNA: TGTGCCAGCAGCTTAGATTCTAGCGCAGAGACCCAGTACTTC; size: -; D: -; V: TRBV11-3; J: TRBJ2-5
CDR3: CASSLYGKSNEQFF; DNA: TGTGCCAGCAGTTTATACGGGAAAAGCAATGAGCAGTTCTTC; size: -; D: -; V: TRBV27; J: TRBJ2-1
CDR3: CASSLVTSSDTQYF; DNA: TGTGCCAGCAGCTTGGTAACTAGCTCGGATACGCAGTATTTT; size: -; D: -; V: TRBV5-5; J: TRBJ2-3
CDR3: CASSLMLVPDTQYF; DNA: TGTGCCAGCAGTTTGATGTTAGTCCCAGATACGCAGTATTTT; size: -; D: -; V: TRBV28; J: TRBJ2-3
CDR3: CASAGQGQDGAFF; DNA: TGTGCCAGCGCCGGACAGGGGCAGGACGGTGCTTTCTTT; size: -; D: TRBD1; V: TRBV18; J: TRBJ1-1
CDR3: CASSAWGGANQPQHF; DNA: TGTGCCAGCAGCGCGTGGGGGGGCGCGAATCAGCCCCAGCATTTT; size: -; D: -; V: TRBV7-2; J: TRBJ1-5
CDR3: CASSKRTRTDTQYF; DNA: TGTGCCAGCAGTAAAAGGACTAGAACAGATACGCAGTATTTT; size: -; D: TRBD2; V: TRBV6-5; J: TRBJ2-3
CDR3: CASSWRTGSEETQYF; DNA: TGTGCCAGCAGCTGGCGGACAGGGTCCGAGGAGACCCAGTACTTC; size: -; D: TRBD1; V: TRBV5-5; J: TRBJ2-5
CDR3: CASSLQGATDTQYF; DNA: TGCGCCAGCAGCTTGCAGGGTGCGACAGATACGCAGTATTTT; size: -; D: -; V: TRBV5-1; J: TRBJ2-3
CDR3: CARGDKTSNQPQHF; DNA: TGTGCCAGGGGGGACAAAACTTCCAATCAGCCCCAGCATTTT; size: -; D: -; V: TRBV2; J: TRBJ1-5
CDR3: CASSEETGGTQSYNEQFF; DNA: TGTGCCAGCAGTGAAGAGACAGGGGGAACCCAATCCTACAATGAGCAGTTCTTC; size: once; D: TRBD1; V: TRBV2; J: TRBJ2-1
CDR3: CASSPGTYTGELFF; DNA: TGTGCCAGCTCACCAGGCACATACACCGGGGAGCTGTTTTTT; size: -; D: -; V: TRBV18; J: TRBJ2-2
CDR3: CASSLHRDRASNEKLFF; DNA: TGTGCCAGCAGTTTGCACAGAGACAGGGCGAGTAATGAAAAACTGTTTTTT; size: -; D: TRBD1; V: TRBV28; J: TRBJ1-4